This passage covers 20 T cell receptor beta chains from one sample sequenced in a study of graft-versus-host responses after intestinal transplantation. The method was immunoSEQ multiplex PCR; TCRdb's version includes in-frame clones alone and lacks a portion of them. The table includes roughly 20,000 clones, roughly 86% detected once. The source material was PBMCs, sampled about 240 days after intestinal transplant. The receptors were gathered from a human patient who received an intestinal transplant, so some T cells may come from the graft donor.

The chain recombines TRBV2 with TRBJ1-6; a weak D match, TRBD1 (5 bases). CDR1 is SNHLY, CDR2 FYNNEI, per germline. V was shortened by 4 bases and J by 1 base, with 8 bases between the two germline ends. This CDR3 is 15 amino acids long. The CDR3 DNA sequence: TGTGCCAGCAGTGCGGGGGGTTCCTATAATTCACCCCTCCACTTT. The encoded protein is CASSAGGSYNSPLHF.

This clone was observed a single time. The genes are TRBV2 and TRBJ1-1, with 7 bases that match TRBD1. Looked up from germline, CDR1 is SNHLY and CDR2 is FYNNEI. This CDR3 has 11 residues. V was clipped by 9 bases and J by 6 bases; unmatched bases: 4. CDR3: CARRQGAEAFF. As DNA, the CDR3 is TGTGCCAGAAGACAGGGAGCTGAAGCTTTCTTT.

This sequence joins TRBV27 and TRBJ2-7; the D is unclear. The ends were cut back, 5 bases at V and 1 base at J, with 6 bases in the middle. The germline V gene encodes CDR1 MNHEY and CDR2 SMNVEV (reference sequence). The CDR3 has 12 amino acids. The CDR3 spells CASSTGSYEQYF. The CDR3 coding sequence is TGTGCCAGCAGTACCGGTTCCTACGAGCAGTACTTC.

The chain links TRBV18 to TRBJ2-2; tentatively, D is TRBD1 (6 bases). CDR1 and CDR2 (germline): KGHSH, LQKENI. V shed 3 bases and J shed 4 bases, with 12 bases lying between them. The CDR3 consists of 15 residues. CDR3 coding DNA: TGTGCCAGCTCACCGGACAGAAGAACCACCGGGGAGCTGTTTTTT. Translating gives CASSPDRRTTGELFF.

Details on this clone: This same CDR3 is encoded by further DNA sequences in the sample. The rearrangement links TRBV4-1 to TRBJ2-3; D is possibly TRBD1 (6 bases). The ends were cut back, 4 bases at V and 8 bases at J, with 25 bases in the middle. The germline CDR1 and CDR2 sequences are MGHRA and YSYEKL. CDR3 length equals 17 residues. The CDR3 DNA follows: TGCGCCAGCAGCCGGCACAAGGGGGTGACAGGAGAGGGTACGCAGTATTTT. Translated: CASSRHKGVTGEGTQYF.

The CDR3 region has the DNA TGTGCCTGGAGTTTAGGGGGGGGCTACGAGCAGTACTTC. Its translation is CAWSLGGGYEQYF. The chain combines TRBV30 with TRBJ2-5; D is perhaps TRBD2 (7 bases). The end of the DNA aligns better with TRBJ2-7, so the J call may be wrong. Germline CDR1 reads GTSNPN; CDR2 reads SVGIG (reference sequence). This CDR3 is 13 amino acids long.

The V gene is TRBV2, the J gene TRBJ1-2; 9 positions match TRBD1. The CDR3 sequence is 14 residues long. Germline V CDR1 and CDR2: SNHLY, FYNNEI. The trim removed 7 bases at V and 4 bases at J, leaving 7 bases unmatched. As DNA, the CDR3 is TGTGCCAGCACCCCGGGACAGGGATTCTATGGCTACACCTTC. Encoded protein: CASTPGQGFYGYTF.

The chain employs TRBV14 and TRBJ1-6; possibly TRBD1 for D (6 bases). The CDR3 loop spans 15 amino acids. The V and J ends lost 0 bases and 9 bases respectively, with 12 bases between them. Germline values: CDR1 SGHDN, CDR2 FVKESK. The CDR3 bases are TGTGCCAGCAGCCAAGAACAGGGTGTGGGTTCACCCCTCCACTTT. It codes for CASSQEQGVGSPLHF.

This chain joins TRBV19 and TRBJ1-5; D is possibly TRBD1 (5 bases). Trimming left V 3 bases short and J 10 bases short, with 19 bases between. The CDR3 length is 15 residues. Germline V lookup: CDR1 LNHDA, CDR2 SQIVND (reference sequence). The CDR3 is CASSMTQGSMVPQHF. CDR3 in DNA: TGTGCCAGTAGTATGACCCAGGGCAGTATGGTCCCCCAGCATTTT. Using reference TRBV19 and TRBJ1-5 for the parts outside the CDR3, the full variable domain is DGGITQSPKYLFRKEGQNVTLSCEQNLNHDAMYWYRQDPGQGLRLIYYSQIVNDFQKGDIAEGYSVSREKKESFPLTVTSAQKNPTAFYLCASSMTQGSMVPQHFGDGTRLSIL.

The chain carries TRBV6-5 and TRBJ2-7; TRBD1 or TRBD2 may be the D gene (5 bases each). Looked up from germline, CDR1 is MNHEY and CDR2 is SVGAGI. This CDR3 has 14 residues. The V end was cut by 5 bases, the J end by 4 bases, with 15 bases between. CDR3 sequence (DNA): TGTGCCAGCAGTCAGGGAGACAGAGATTACGAGCAGTACTTC. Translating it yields CASSQGDRDYEQYF.

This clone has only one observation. DNA for the CDR3: TGCGCCAGCAGCCAAGAGCAGGGATATCAGCCCCAGCATTTT. Translating it yields CASSQEQGYQPQHF. The chain couples TRBV4-1 to TRBJ1-5; D is possibly TRBD1 (5 bases). The CDR3 covers 14 residues. Germline values: CDR1 MGHRA, CDR2 YSYEKL. Between the trimmed V and J ends, which lost 0 bases and 5 bases, there was a span of 8 bases.

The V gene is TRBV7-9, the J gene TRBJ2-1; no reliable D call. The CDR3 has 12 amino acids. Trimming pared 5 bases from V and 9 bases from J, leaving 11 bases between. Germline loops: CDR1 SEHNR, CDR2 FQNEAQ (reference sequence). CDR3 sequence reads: CASSPALSEQFF. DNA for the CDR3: TGTGCCAGCAGCCCAGCTCTTTCTGAGCAGTTCTTC. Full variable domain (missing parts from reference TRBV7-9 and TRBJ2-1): DTGVSQNPRHKITKRGQNVTFRCDPISEHNRLYWYRQTLGQGPEFLTYFQNEAQLEKSRLLSDRFSAERPKGSFSTLEIQRTEQGDSAMYLCASSPALSEQFFGPGTRLTVL.

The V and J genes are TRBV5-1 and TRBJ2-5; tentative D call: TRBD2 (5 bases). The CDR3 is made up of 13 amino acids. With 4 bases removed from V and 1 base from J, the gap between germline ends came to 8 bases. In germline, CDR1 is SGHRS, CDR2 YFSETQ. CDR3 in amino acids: CASSREFQETQYF. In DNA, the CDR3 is TGCGCCAGCAGCCGGGAATTCCAAGAGACCCAGTACTTC.

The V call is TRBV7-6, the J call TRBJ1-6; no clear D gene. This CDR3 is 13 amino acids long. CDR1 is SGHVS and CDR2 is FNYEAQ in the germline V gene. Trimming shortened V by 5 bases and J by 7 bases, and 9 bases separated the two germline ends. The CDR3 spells CASSRARNSPLHF. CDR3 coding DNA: TGTGCCAGCAGCCGGGCGCGGAATTCACCCCTCCACTTT.

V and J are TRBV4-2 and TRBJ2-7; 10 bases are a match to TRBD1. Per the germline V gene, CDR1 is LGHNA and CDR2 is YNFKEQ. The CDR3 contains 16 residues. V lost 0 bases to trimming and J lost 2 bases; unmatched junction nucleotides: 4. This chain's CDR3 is CASSQDTGTGAYEQYF. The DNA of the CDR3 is TGTGCCAGCAGCCAAGATACGGGGACAGGGGCCTACGAGCAGTACTTC.

The CDR3 loop reads CASSYSRVYNEQFF. DNA of the CDR3: TGTGCCAGCAGTTACTCTAGGGTTTACAATGAGCAGTTCTTC. The V call is TRBV6-5, the J call TRBJ2-1, with D hard to call. V gave up 0 bases and J gave up 4 bases, with 7 bases separating them. CDR3 length equals 14 residues. CDR1 MNHEY and CDR2 SVGAGI come from the germline V gene.

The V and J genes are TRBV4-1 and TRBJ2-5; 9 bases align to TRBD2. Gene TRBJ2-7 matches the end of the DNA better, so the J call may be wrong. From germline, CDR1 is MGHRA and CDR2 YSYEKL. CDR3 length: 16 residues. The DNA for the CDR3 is TGCGCCAGCAGCCAAGATCTTGGCGGGGGGGTCTACGAGCAGTACTTC. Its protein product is CASSQDLGGGVYEQYF.

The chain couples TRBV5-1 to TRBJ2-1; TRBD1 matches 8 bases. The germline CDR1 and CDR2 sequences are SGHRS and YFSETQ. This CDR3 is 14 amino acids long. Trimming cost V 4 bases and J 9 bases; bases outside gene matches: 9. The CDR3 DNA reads TGCGCCAGCAGCGGATCGACAGGGGCGAGTGAGCAGTTCTTC. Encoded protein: CASSGSTGASEQFF.

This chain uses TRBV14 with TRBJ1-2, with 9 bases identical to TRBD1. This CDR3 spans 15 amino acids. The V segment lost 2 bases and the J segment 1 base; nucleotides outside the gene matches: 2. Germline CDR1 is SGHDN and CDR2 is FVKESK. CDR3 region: CASSQQTGGNYGYTF. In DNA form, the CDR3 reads TGTGCCAGCAGCCAACAGACAGGGGGTAACTATGGCTACACCTTC.

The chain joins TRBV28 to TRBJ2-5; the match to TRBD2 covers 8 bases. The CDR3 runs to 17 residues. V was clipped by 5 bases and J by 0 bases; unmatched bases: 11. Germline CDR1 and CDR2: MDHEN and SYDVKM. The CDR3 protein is CASSPSLTSANQETQYF. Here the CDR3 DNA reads TGTGCCAGCAGTCCCTCATTGACTAGCGCGAACCAAGAGACCCAGTACTTC.